The entry below gives a single TCR beta chain sequence along with its context. The assay was immunoSEQ multiplex PCR, and TCRdb's table has in-frame clones only and misses some. The data show approximately 180,000 clones, roughly 89% seen once. These data come from a study of blood T cell repertoires in COVID-19. Study details: From T cells, B-cell-depleted T cells, or PBMCs came the material, which was cDNA or gDNA.

CDR3 size: 14 residues. V was cut by 0 bases and J by 5 bases, with 8 bases left in between. From germline, CDR1 is MNHNY and CDR2 SVGAGI (reference sequence). The receptor's source is a woman in her thirties or forties with acute COVID-19. The chain employs TRBV6-6 and TRBJ1-5; TRBD1 might be the D (5 bases). The material sequenced was PBMCs or T cells enriched from blood (not recorded which). The CDR3 DNA follows: TGTGCCAGCAGTTACTCAGGCAGGGATCAGCCCCAGCATTTT. It translates to CASSYSGRDQPQHF.